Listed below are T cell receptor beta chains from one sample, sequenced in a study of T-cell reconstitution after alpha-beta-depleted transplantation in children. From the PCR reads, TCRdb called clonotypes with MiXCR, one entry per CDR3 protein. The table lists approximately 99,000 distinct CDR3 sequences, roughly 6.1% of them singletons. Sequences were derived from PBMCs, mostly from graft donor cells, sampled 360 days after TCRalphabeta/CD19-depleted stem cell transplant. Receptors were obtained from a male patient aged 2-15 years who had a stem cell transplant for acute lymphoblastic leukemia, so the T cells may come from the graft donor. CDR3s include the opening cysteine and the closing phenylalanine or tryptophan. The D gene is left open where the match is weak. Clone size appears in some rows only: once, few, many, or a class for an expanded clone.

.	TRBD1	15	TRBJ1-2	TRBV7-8	CASSQSGGTGNGYTF	TGTGCCAGCAGCCAGAGCGGCGGGACAGGGAATGGCTACACCTTC
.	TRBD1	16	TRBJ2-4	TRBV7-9	CASSSVSGTVKNIQYF	TGTGCCAGCAGCTCCGTTTCCGGGACAGTAAAAAACATTCAGTACTTC
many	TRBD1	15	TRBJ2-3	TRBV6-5	CASSRDRGSADTQYF	TGTGCCAGCAGCCGGGACAGGGGGTCGGCAGATACGCAGTATTTT
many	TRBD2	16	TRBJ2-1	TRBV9	CASSVDSGGRYNEQFF	TGTGCCAGCAGCGTAGATAGCGGGGGCCGCTACAATGAGCAGTTCTTC
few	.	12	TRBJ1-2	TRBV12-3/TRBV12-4	CASSLKGIGYTF	TGTGCCAGCAGTTTGAAAGGGATTGGCTACACCTTC
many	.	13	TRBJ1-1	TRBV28	CASSPRVRMEAFF	TGTGCCAGCAGTCCCAGGGTCCGGATGGAGGCTTTCTTT
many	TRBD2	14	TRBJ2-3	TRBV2	CASSGQRGGDTQYF	TGTGCCAGCAGTGGCCAGCGGGGAGGAGATACGCAGTATTTT
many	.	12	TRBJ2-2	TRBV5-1	CASSLKSGELFF	TGCGCCAGCAGCTTGAAGAGCGGGGAGCTGTTTTTT
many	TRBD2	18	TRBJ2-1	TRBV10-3	CAISESLAGGGDYNEQFF	TGTGCCATCAGTGAGTCCCTAGCGGGAGGGGGCGATTACAATGAGCAGTTCTTC
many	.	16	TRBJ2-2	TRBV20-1	CSARDADYQNTGELFF	TGCAGTGCTAGAGATGCGGACTATCAGAACACCGGGGAGCTGTTTTTT
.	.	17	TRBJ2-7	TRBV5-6	CASSLEGLGTLWDEQYF	TGTGCCAGCAGCTTGGAAGGGTTGGGGACCCTCTGGGACGAGCAGTACTTC
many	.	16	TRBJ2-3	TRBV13	CASSFRQRVSTDTQYF	TGTGCCAGCAGCTTCCGTCAGCGGGTTAGCACAGATACGCAGTATTTT
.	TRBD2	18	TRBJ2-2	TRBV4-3	CASSHSGRAPTNTGELFF	TGCGCCAGCAGCCACAGCGGGAGGGCCCCGACGAACACCGGGGAGCTGTTTTTT
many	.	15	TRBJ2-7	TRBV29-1	CSVVLRDNYSYEQYF	TGCAGCGTTGTGCTTAGGGACAATTACTCCTACGAGCAGTACTTC
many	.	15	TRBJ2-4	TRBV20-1	CSARARNLAKNIQYF	TGCAGTGCTCGGGCAAGGAACTTGGCAAAAAACATTCAGTACTTC
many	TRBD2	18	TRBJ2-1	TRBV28	CASSPTLGLAGLYNEQFF	TGTGCCAGCAGTCCCACCTTGGGACTAGCGGGACTCTACAATGAGCAGTTCTTC
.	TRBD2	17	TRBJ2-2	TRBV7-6	CASSNLAGGPPTGELFF	TGTGCCAGCAGCAATCTAGCGGGAGGGCCCCCTACCGGGGAGCTGTTTTTT
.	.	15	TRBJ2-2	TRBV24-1	CATRGLRDNTGELFF	TGTGCCACCAGGGGATTGCGGGACAACACCGGGGAGCTGTTTTTT
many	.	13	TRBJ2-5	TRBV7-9	CASRNREIETQYF	TGTGCCAGCAGGAACCGGGAGATAGAGACCCAGTACTTC
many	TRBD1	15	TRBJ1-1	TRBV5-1	CASSFAGGANTEAFF	TGCGCCAGCAGCTTCGCAGGGGGCGCGAACACTGAAGCTTTCTTT
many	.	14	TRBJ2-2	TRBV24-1	CATSGRGAGGELFF	TGTGCCACCAGTGGCCGAGGAGCGGGCGGGGAGCTGTTTTTT
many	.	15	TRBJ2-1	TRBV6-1	CASKPRWGAYNEQFF	TGTGCCAGCAAACCCCGCTGGGGGGCCTACAATGAGCAGTTCTTC
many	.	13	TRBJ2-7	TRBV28	CASSLRGGDEQYF	TGTGCCAGCAGTTTAAGGGGGGGTGACGAGCAGTACTTC
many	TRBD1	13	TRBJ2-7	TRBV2	CASKETGVYEQYF	TGTGCCAGCAAGGAGACAGGGGTCTACGAGCAGTACTTC